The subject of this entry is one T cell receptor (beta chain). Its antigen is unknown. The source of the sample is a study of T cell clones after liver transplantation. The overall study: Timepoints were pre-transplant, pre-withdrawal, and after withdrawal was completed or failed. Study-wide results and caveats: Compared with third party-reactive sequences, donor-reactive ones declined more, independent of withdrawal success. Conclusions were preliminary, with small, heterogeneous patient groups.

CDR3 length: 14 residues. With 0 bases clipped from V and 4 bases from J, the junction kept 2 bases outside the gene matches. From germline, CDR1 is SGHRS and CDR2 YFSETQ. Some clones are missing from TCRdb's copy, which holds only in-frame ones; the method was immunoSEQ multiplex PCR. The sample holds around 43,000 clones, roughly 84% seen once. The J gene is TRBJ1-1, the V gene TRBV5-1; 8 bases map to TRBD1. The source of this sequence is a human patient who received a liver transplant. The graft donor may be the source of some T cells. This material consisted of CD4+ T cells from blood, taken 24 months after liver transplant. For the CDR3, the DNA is TGCGCCAGCAGCTTGGGGACAGGGTTCACTGAAGCTTTCTTT. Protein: CASSLGTGFTEAFF.